A single sample gave rise to the 28 T cell receptor beta chains below, sequenced in a study of cytomegalovirus exposure and HLA in healthy donors. PCR primers comprised 60 Vbeta and 13 Jbeta primers. The method was immunoSEQ multiplex PCR; TCRdb's version includes in-frame clones alone and lacks a portion of them. The table lists some 120,000 clones, roughly a tenth of them singletons. The sample comprised PBMCs. The receptors derive from a young woman in good health and CMV-seropositive.

V usage is TRBV6-5 and J usage is TRBJ2-1, with 7 bases matching TRBD2. V was pared by 6 bases and J by 8 bases, with 10 bases of the junction left unmatched. Germline V CDR1 and CDR2: MNHEY, SVGAGI. The length of the CDR3 is 14 residues. CDR3 bases: TGTGCCAGCAGCGTCGGCTGGGGGGGGTATGAGCAGTTCTTC. This encodes CASSVGWGGYEQFF.

V and J are TRBV4-2 and TRBJ2-1, with D possibly TRBD2 on 5 matching bases. Germline-derived CDR1 and CDR2 are LGHNA and YNFKEQ. The V gene lost 0 bases and the J gene lost 0 bases, with 12 bases spanning the gap. The CDR3 consists of 17 residues. The CDR3 is CASSQDRTGSSYNEQFF. CDR3 DNA sequence: TGTGCCAGCAGCCAAGACCGGACTGGCAGCTCCTACAATGAGCAGTTCTTC.

CDR3 bases: TGTGCCATCAATAGGGAGCTAGGCACTGAAGCTTTCTTT. Protein product: CAINRELGTEAFF. J is TRBJ1-1 and V is TRBV10-3; no clear D gene. The CDR3 covers 13 residues. V shed 7 bases and J shed 4 bases, with 13 bases lying between them. From germline, CDR1 is ENHRY and CDR2 SYGVKD.

This chain links TRBV6-6 with TRBJ2-6, with 7 bases matching TRBD2. Germline V gene lookup returns CDR1 MNHNY and CDR2 SVGAGI (reference sequence). The CDR3 loop spans 16 amino acids. V gave up 5 bases and J gave up 2 bases; unmatched junction bases: 6. CDR3 sequence: CASSRRGVPGANVLTF. CDR3 DNA: TGTGCCAGCAGTCGACGGGGGGTTCCTGGGGCCAACGTCCTGACTTTC.

The CDR3 loop is CASSVGRVNGNEQFF. Here the CDR3 DNA reads TGTGCCAGCAGCGTAGGCAGGGTGAACGGGAATGAGCAGTTCTTC. This chain connects TRBV9 to TRBJ2-1; possible D gene TRBD1, 5 bases. Between the trimmed V and J ends, which lost 0 bases and 7 bases, there was a span of 14 bases. The germline CDR1 and CDR2 sequences are SGDLS and YYNGEE. The CDR3 loop spans 15 amino acids.

The rearrangement joins TRBV6-1 to TRBJ2-7, with 10 bases matching TRBD1. The CDR3 is 14 residues long. Germline V gene data show CDR1 as MNHNS and CDR2 as SASEGT. V lost 5 bases and J lost 3; bases outside the gene matches: 4. The CDR3 bases are TGTGCCAGCAGTCGGGACAGGGGTTTCTACGAGCAGTACTTC. Protein product: CASSRDRGFYEQYF.

The chain has TRBV7-8 and TRBJ2-7, with D maybe TRBD1 (6 bases). CDR3 length: 15 amino acids. V was trimmed by 5 bases and J by 2 bases, leaving 16 bases between them. Germline V lookup: CDR1 SGHVS, CDR2 FQNEAQ. The chain's CDR3 is CASSPSTQGTYEQYF. The CDR3 bases are TGTGCCAGCAGCCCCTCGACCCAGGGGACCTACGAGCAGTACTTC. Drawing the rest from reference TRBV7-8 and TRBJ2-7, the complete variable domain is GAGVSQSPRYKVAKRGQDVALRCDPISGHVSLFWYQQALGQGPEFLTYFQNEAQLDKSGLPSDRFFAERPEGSVSTLKIQRTQQEDSAVYLCASSPSTQGTYEQYFGPGTRLTVT.

This clone was seen more than once but under ten times. The V gene is TRBV2, the J gene TRBJ2-7; possibly TRBD2 for D (5 bases). The V end was cut by 8 bases, the J end by 0 bases, with 14 bases between. The germline V gene has CDR1 SNHLY and CDR2 FYNNEI. This CDR3 is built from 14 residues. The CDR3 DNA is TGTGCCAGCCTGGGAGCTAGCTCCTCCTACGAGCAGTACTTC. This sequence encodes CASLGASSSYEQYF.

A few counts support this clone. The CDR3 loop reads CASSRWGGVTEAFF. CDR3 nucleotide sequence: TGTGCCAGCAGTCGGTGGGGGGGAGTAACTGAAGCTTTCTTT. The rearrangement uses TRBV6-1 and TRBJ1-1, with D possibly TRBD1 on 5 matching bases. V dropped 5 bases and J dropped 5 bases, with 15 bases sitting between them. The length of the CDR3 is 14 residues. Germline values: CDR1 MNHNS, CDR2 SASEGT.

The chain joins TRBV7-2 to TRBJ2-3; perhaps TRBD2 as D (6 bases). CDR3 size: 17 residues. Germline assignment: CDR1 SGHTA and CDR2 FQGNSA. Trimming shortened V by 1 base and J by 2 bases, and 16 bases separated the two germline ends. The CDR3 is CASSLGARGIATDTQYF. The CDR3 DNA reads TGTGCCAGCAGCTTAGGGGCCCGGGGGATAGCCACAGATACGCAGTATTTT.

The chain joins TRBV13 to TRBJ2-7; D uncertain. The ends were cut back, 5 bases at V and 3 bases at J, with 5 bases in the middle. The CDR3 loop spans 11 amino acids. Germline V gene sequence: CDR1 PRHDT, CDR2 FYEKMQ (reference sequence). CDR3: CASSIHYEQYF. In nucleotides, the CDR3 is TGTGCCAGCAGCATACACTACGAGCAGTACTTC. The whole variable domain, remainder taken from reference TRBV13 and TRBJ2-7, is AAGVIQSPRHLIKEKRETATLKCYPIPRHDTVYWYQQGPGQDPQFLISFYEKMQSDKGSIPDRFSAQQFSDYHSELNMSSLELGDSALYFCASSIHYEQYFGPGTRLTVT.

The chain couples TRBV25-1 to TRBJ2-1, with 8 nucleotides matching TRBD1. The trim removed 2 bases at V and 2 bases at J, leaving 11 bases unmatched. The CDR3 consists of 18 residues. Germline V gene data show CDR1 as MGHDK and CDR2 as SYGVNS. The CDR3 sequence: CASSEEAPTGAPYNEQFF. The CDR3 DNA sequence: TGTGCCAGCAGTGAAGAAGCCCCGACAGGGGCTCCCTACAATGAGCAGTTCTTC.

The chain links TRBV19 to TRBJ2-3; D remains unclear. Per germline, CDR1 LNHDA and CDR2 SQIVND (reference sequence). This CDR3 is built from 14 residues. With 3 bases removed from V and 4 bases from J, the gap between germline ends came to 11 bases. CDR3 coding DNA: TGTGCCAGTAGTATCGGCTCAGGCGCAGATACGCAGTATTTT. It codes for CASSIGSGADTQYF. Looking up the rest from reference TRBV19 and TRBJ2-3 gives the full variable domain: DGGITQSPKYLFRKEGQNVTLSCEQNLNHDAMYWYRQDPGQGLRLIYYSQIVNDFQKGDIAEGYSVSREKKESFPLTVTSAQKNPTAFYLCASSIGSGADTQYFGPGTRLTVL.

The gene calls are TRBV7-9 and TRBJ1-4; TRBD1 aligns across 11 bases. There are 17 residues in the CDR3. V gave up 1 base and J gave up 4 bases; unmatched junction bases: 5. CDR1 is SEHNR and CDR2 is FQNEAQ in the germline V gene (reference sequence). The CDR3 spells CASSLVGQGENNEKLFF. The CDR3 DNA follows: TGTGCCAGCAGCTTAGTGGGACAGGGGGAAAATAATGAAAAACTGTTTTTT. The full variable domain, in which reference TRBV7-9 and TRBJ1-4 provide the parts outside the CDR3, is DTGVSQNPRHKITKRGQNVTFRCDPISEHNRLYWYRQTLGQGPEFLTYFQNEAQLEKSRLLSDRFSAERPKGSFSTLEIQRTEQGDSAMYLCASSLVGQGENNEKLFFGSGTQLSVL.

This clone is medium-sized in the sample. The genes are TRBV9 and TRBJ2-7; 7 positions agree with TRBD1. Germline V gene sequence: CDR1 SGDLS, CDR2 YYNGEE. J lost 6 bases, V lost 0 bases, and 6 bases had no gene match. This CDR3 comprises 14 residues. The CDR3 loop is CASSVAYRGSEQYF. The CDR3 DNA reads as TGTGCCAGCAGCGTAGCGTACAGGGGATCCGAGCAGTACTTC.

The rearrangement joins TRBV5-1 to TRBJ2-1, with 12 bases aligning to TRBD2. V shed 0 bases, J shed 7 bases, and the junction held 14 bases outside the gene matches. This CDR3 is 19 amino acids long. Germline assignment: CDR1 SGHRS and CDR2 YFSETQ. This CDR3 is CASSLGALAGGWFRNEQFF. The CDR3, as DNA: TGCGCCAGCAGCTTGGGGGCACTAGCGGGAGGATGGTTTAGAAATGAGCAGTTCTTC.

This clone was seen more than once but under ten times. The rearrangement joins TRBV19 to TRBJ1-5; no clear D. The CDR3 runs 14 residues. Germline V gives CDR1 LNHDA, CDR2 SQIVND (reference sequence). Deletions cut 4 bases from V and 4 bases from J, with 11 bases between. CDR3 in amino acids: CASSTDINNQPQHF. The CDR3 DNA reads as TGTGCCAGTAGTACCGACATAAATAATCAGCCCCAGCATTTT.

This clone was recorded a few times. This chain joins TRBV5-1 and TRBJ2-1; unclear D gene. The V gene lost 3 bases and the J gene lost 0 bases, with 10 bases spanning the gap. Germline V gene lookup returns CDR1 SGHRS and CDR2 YFSETQ. The CDR3 spans 15 residues. The CDR3 spells CASSSGSSSYNEQFF. The CDR3 DNA reads TGCGCCAGCAGCTCTGGGTCTAGCTCCTACAATGAGCAGTTCTTC. The full variable domain, completed using reference TRBV5-1 and TRBJ2-1, is KAGVTQTPRYLIKTRGQQVTLSCSPISGHRSVSWYQQTPGQGLQFLFEYFSETQRNKGNFPGRFSGRQFSNSRSEMNVSTLELGDSALYLCASSSGSSSYNEQFFGPGTRLTVL.

This clone was detected a few times. The chain links TRBV28 to TRBJ2-2; D is undetermined. V gave up 4 bases and J gave up 5 bases, with 17 bases separating them. CDR1 is MDHEN and CDR2 is SYDVKM in the germline V gene. The CDR3 is 16 residues long. The CDR3 sequence is CASSYPPPRRTGELFF. In DNA, the CDR3 is TGTGCCAGCAGTTACCCCCCCCCACGGCGGACCGGGGAGCTGTTTTTT.

The CDR3 is CASSLAALNTEAFF. CDR3 coding DNA: TGTGCCAGCAGCTTGGCCGCTCTGAACACTGAAGCTTTCTTT. The chain carries TRBV11-2 and TRBJ1-1; D gene ambiguous. This CDR3 has 14 amino acids. Trimming stripped 3 bases from V and 0 bases from J, with 8 bases between. CDR1 is SGHAT and CDR2 is FQNNGV in the germline V gene.

The rearrangement links TRBV10-1 to TRBJ2-7; 8 bases are a match to TRBD1. J gave up 6 bases and V 6 bases, and 4 bases lay outside the gene matches. The CDR3 covers 12 residues. Germline V gene data show CDR1 as WNHNN and CDR2 as SYGVQD (reference sequence). The CDR3 reads CASSRTGLEQYF. The DNA of the CDR3 is TGCGCCAGCAGCAGGACAGGGCTCGAGCAGTACTTC.

This rearrangement joins TRBV9 to TRBJ2-2, with 11 bases aligning to TRBD2. The CDR3 is 18 amino acids. V lost 1 base and J lost 3; bases outside the gene matches: 8. Germline V gene lookup returns CDR1 SGDLS and CDR2 YYNGEE. The chain's CDR3 is CASSVPLIAGGDTGELFF. CDR3 DNA: TGTGCCAGCAGCGTACCTCTAATAGCGGGAGGGGACACCGGGGAGCTGTTTTTT.

This clone was detected only a few times. The chain joins TRBV5-6 to TRBJ2-7; a weak D match, TRBD2 (6 bases). CDR3 length equals 16 residues. The ends were cut back, 0 bases at V and 1 base at J, with 14 bases in the middle. CDR1 is SGHDT, CDR2 YYEEEE, per germline. The CDR3 region has the DNA TGTGCCAGCAGCTTGGTTGGCGGGGAATCGTCCTACGAGCAGTACTTC. Residues: CASSLVGGESSYEQYF.

The sample holds a few counts of this clone. The chain couples TRBV12-5 to TRBJ2-2, with a tentative D call TRBD1 (6 bases). Germline-derived CDR1 and CDR2 are LGHNT and FRNRAP. The CDR3 has 15 residues. V shed 9 bases and J shed 1 base, with 15 bases lying between them. This CDR3 is CASESGRGNTGELFF. CDR3 DNA: TGTGCTAGCGAATCGGGCAGGGGGAACACCGGGGAGCTGTTTTTT.

This clone was counted between two and nine times. The V call is TRBV19, the J call TRBJ1-3; D possibly corresponds to TRBD1 (5 bases). The germline gives CDR1 LNHDA, CDR2 SQIVND (reference sequence). V was pared by 9 bases and J by 1 base, with 13 bases between. The CDR3 is 14 amino acids. In nucleotides, the CDR3 is TGTGCCAGCAACGGTGGGGCATCTGGAAACACCATATATTTT. It codes for CASNGGASGNTIYF.

The rearrangement joins TRBV19 to TRBJ2-3; 8 positions agree with TRBD2. V was clipped by 1 base and J by 0 bases; unmatched bases: 3. Per germline, CDR1 LNHDA and CDR2 SQIVND (reference sequence). The CDR3 has 16 amino acids. The CDR3 loop is CASSIVASGSTDTQYF. The CDR3 DNA is TGTGCCAGTAGTATAGTCGCTAGCGGGAGCACAGATACGCAGTATTTT.

V and J are TRBV27 and TRBJ1-3, with a weak D call TRBD1 (6 bases). Trimming removed 5 bases from V and 0 bases from J, with 17 bases in between. Germline V gene data show CDR1 as MNHEY and CDR2 as SMNVEV (reference sequence). The CDR3 spans 17 residues. CDR3 region: CASSQRQDAYSGNTIYF. The CDR3 region has the DNA TGTGCCAGCAGTCAACGACAGGACGCCTACTCTGGAAACACCATATATTTT.

This clone was seen a few times. This rearrangement joins TRBV27 to TRBJ1-1, with D unclear. The CDR3 extends over 15 amino acids. The germline V and J ends were trimmed by 2 bases and 4 bases, with 14 bases remaining between them. Germline CDR1 is MNHEY and CDR2 is SMNVEV (reference sequence). For the CDR3, the DNA is TGTGCCAGCAGTTTAACCTCCGTCCTCGGCACTGAAGCTTTCTTT. Protein sequence: CASSLTSVLGTEAFF.